Each of the 29 T cell receptor beta chains below was sequenced from the same sample in a study of Ad26.COV2.S vaccination and SARS-CoV-2 variants. Treatment reported: around 19 received Ad26.COV2.S at low or high dose, single or two shots; a few received placebo; per-sample allocation not given. It was on day 63 after the first vaccine or placebo injection that samples were taken. Clones were read by immunoSEQ multiplex PCR, and TCRdb kept only the in-frame ones, dropping some. The sample consists of some 390,000 clones, 88% of them appearing once. This specimen consisted of peripheral blood, obtained in a trial of Ad26.COV2.S vaccine versus placebo. The receptors stem from a person aged 18-65 years who received the Ad26.COV2.S COVID-19 vaccine or a placebo.

The rearrangement uses TRBV25-1 and TRBJ2-3; 15 bases map to TRBD2. Germline V gene lookup returns CDR1 MGHDK and CDR2 SYGVNS. Trimming removed 6 bases from V and 10 bases from J; junction bases left unmatched: 2. This CDR3 has 13 residues. CDR3 amino acids: CASRGLAGGPQYF. The CDR3 DNA is TGTGCCAGCAGGGGACTAGCGGGGGGACCGCAGTATTTT.

The chain is built from TRBV10-1 and TRBJ2-7; D is possibly TRBD2 (6 bases). This CDR3 is 14 amino acids long. V was shortened by 10 bases and J by 3 bases, with 19 bases between the two germline ends. CDR1 and CDR2 from the germline V gene are WNHNN and SYGVQD (reference sequence). The CDR3 is CAIVAGPYFYEQYF. The DNA of the CDR3 is TGCGCCATCGTGGCGGGGCCTTACTTCTACGAGCAGTACTTC.

This clone was seen once. The rearrangement uses TRBV19 and TRBJ2-2, with a possible D match to TRBD2 (6 bases). The V gene's germline CDR1 is LNHDA and CDR2 SQIVND (reference sequence). V lost 5 bases to trimming and J lost 8 bases, with 18 bases between them. The CDR3 sequence is 15 residues long. The DNA for the CDR3 is TGTGCCAGTAGTCCGGGGACTCCCGGTGGGGGGGAGCTGTTTTTT. Amino acid sequence: CASSPGTPGGGELFF.

V usage is TRBV27 and J usage is TRBJ2-2; 7 bases are shared with TRBD2. Trimming took 4 bases from V and 4 from J; bases not matched to a gene: 3. CDR1 and CDR2 (germline): MNHEY, SMNVEV (reference sequence). The CDR3 extends over 14 amino acids. Written as DNA, the CDR3 is TGTGCCAGCAGTTCAACGGGGGGCACCGGGGAGCTGTTTTTT. It yields the protein CASSSTGGTGELFF.

The chain uses TRBV11-2 and TRBJ2-7, with D uncertain. Trimming pared 1 base from V and 0 bases from J, leaving 7 bases between. CDR1 is SGHAT, CDR2 FQNNGV, per germline. This CDR3 has 14 residues. In DNA form, the CDR3 reads TGTGCCAGCAGCTTAGCTGGAAACTCCTACGAGCAGTACTTC. It is translated as CASSLAGNSYEQYF.

This clone occurred a few times. This chain uses TRBV11-3 with TRBJ1-6, with D possibly TRBD1 on 5 matching bases. Germline-derived CDR1 and CDR2 are SGHNT and YENEEA. The V and J ends lost 5 bases and 4 bases respectively, with 15 bases between them. The CDR3 has 16 amino acids. The CDR3: CASSRGSPRYNSPLHF. The CDR3 DNA follows: TGTGCCAGCAGCCGGGGCTCTCCCCGGTATAATTCACCCCTCCACTTT.

As to this clone: This specimen includes other DNA sequences encoding the same CDR3. CDR3 DNA: TGCGCCAGCAGCCAAGACCCGGGCTCGAATTCACCCCTCCACTTT. Amino acid sequence: CASSQDPGSNSPLHF. The chain is built from TRBV4-3 and TRBJ1-6; no clear D. Per germline, CDR1 LGHNA and CDR2 YSLEER. This CDR3 is built from 15 residues. The V end lost 0 bases, the J end lost 7 bases, and 10 bases lay between the germline ends.

The chain links TRBV7-6 to TRBJ2-7; the match to TRBD1 covers 11 bases. The germline CDR1 and CDR2 sequences are SGHVS and FNYEAQ. The CDR3 has 16 residues. Germline trimming cut 1 base from V and 4 bases from J; bases unmatched to any gene: 6. The CDR3 DNA reads TGTGCCAGCAGCTTAGAGGACAGGGGGCTACCTTACGAGCAGTACTTC. It yields the protein CASSLEDRGLPYEQYF.

The chain joins TRBV6-5 to TRBJ1-1, with TRBD1 as a possible D gene (5 bases). Trimming took 5 bases from V and 0 from J, leaving 7 bases between them. CDR3 length: 13 residues. The germline gives CDR1 MNHEY, CDR2 SVGAGI. The CDR3 DNA follows: TGTGCCAGCAGTACGACAGTGAACACTGAAGCTTTCTTT. Translating it yields CASSTTVNTEAFF.

This chain links TRBV7-8 with TRBJ2-1, with 8 bases lining up with TRBD1. Trimming took 5 bases from V and 9 from J; bases not matched to a gene: 6. The CDR3 has 13 residues. Germline loops: CDR1 SGHVS, CDR2 FQNEAQ. The CDR3 sequence is CASSKDRDVEQFF. CDR3 in DNA: TGTGCCAGCAGCAAGGACAGGGATGTTGAGCAGTTCTTC.

The chain combines TRBV4-3 with TRBJ2-7; maybe TRBD2 (6 bases). The V gene's germline CDR1 is LGHNA and CDR2 YSLEER. Trimming cost V 4 bases and J 4 bases, with 11 bases left between them. This CDR3 spans 13 amino acids. The CDR3 loop is CASSPRSGYEQYF. Written as DNA, the CDR3 is TGCGCCAGCAGCCCACGTAGCGGATACGAGCAGTACTTC.

The chain carries TRBV5-4 and TRBJ2-2; perhaps TRBD2 as D (5 bases). This CDR3 has 15 amino acids. Germline V gene lookup returns CDR1 SGHNT and CDR2 YYREEE (reference sequence). The V and J ends lost 4 bases and 7 bases respectively, with 17 bases between them. CDR3 residues: CASSNPLGEGGELFF. CDR3 bases: TGTGCCAGCAGCAATCCCTTAGGTGAGGGCGGGGAGCTGTTTTTT.

CDR3: CASQGQFQETQYF. As DNA, the CDR3 is TGTGCCAGCCAAGGACAGTTTCAAGAGACCCAGTACTTC. This chain uses TRBV5-5 with TRBJ2-5, with D perhaps TRBD1 (6 bases). CDR1 SGHKS and CDR2 YYEKEE come from the germline V gene (reference sequence). V lost 7 bases, J lost 2 bases, and 12 bases lay in between. The CDR3 is 13 amino acids.

CDR3 coding DNA: TGCGCCAGCAGCTCCCAGGGGACGGGTGGAAACACCATATATTTT. This encodes CASSSQGTGGNTIYF. The chain links TRBV5-1 to TRBJ1-3; a weak D match, TRBD1 (6 bases). This CDR3 is 15 amino acids long. Germline lookup yields CDR1 SGHRS and CDR2 YFSETQ. V gave up 3 bases and J gave up 3 bases, with 13 bases separating them.

This chain uses TRBV7-6 with TRBJ2-1; TRBD2 agrees at 11 bases. CDR3 size: 15 residues. Germline values: CDR1 SGHVS, CDR2 FNYEAQ. V trimming: 5 bases; J trimming: 4 bases; junction bases outside the gene matches: 4. In nucleotides, the CDR3 is TGTGCCAGCAGCCGTGGGACTAGCGGTTACAATGAGCAGTTCTTC. This encodes CASSRGTSGYNEQFF. Looking up the rest from reference TRBV7-6 and TRBJ2-1 gives the full variable domain: GAGVSQSPRYKVTKRGQDVALRCDPISGHVSLYWYRQALGQGPEFLTYFNYEAQQDKSGLPNDRFSAERPEGSISTLTIQRTEQRDSAMYRCASSRGTSGYNEQFFGPGTRLTVL.

V usage is TRBV6-5 and J usage is TRBJ2-1, with D unresolved. The germline V and J ends were trimmed by 4 bases and 5 bases, with 9 bases remaining between them. The CDR3 contains 13 residues. Germline assignment: CDR1 MNHEY and CDR2 SVGAGI. This CDR3 is CASSWRRDNEQFF. CDR3 DNA sequence: TGTGCCAGCAGTTGGCGCCGGGACAATGAGCAGTTCTTC.

This clone was seen only once. This chain links TRBV6-2 or TRBV6-3 with TRBJ2-6; TRBD2 might be the D (6 bases). The CDR3 is made up of 16 amino acids. Germline CDR1 reads MNHEY; CDR2 reads SVGEGT. The V gene lost 3 bases and the J gene lost 3 bases, with 12 bases spanning the gap. The CDR3, as DNA: TGTGCCAGCAGTTATTTGAAGGGAGGTGGGGCCAACGTCCTGACTTTC. It yields the protein CASSYLKGGGANVLTF.

The CDR3 bases are TGCGCCAGCAGCCAAGGTGAAGGGGGCCTCTATGGCTACACCTTC. Its protein is CASSQGEGGLYGYTF. The rearrangement links TRBV4-1 to TRBJ1-2; 7 positions agree with TRBD1. Germline V CDR1 and CDR2: MGHRA, YSYEKL. The CDR3 runs 15 residues. J gave up 4 bases and V 1 base, and 6 bases lay outside the gene matches.

The V call is TRBV27, the J call TRBJ1-1; possible D gene TRBD1, 6 bases. Germline V gene lookup returns CDR1 MNHEY and CDR2 SMNVEV (reference sequence). Trimming took off 4 bases at V and 0 bases at J, with 6 bases between the two ends. There are 13 residues in the CDR3. This CDR3 reads CASSWTVNTEAFF. The CDR3, as DNA: TGTGCCAGCAGTTGGACAGTGAACACTGAAGCTTTCTTT.

The chain uses TRBV10-3 and TRBJ2-1; TRBD1 matches at 8 bases. V gave up 6 bases and J gave up 10 bases; unmatched junction bases: 11. CDR1 and CDR2 from the germline V gene are ENHRY and SYGVKD. CDR3 length: 14 amino acids. The CDR3 loop is CAISPAGTGGEQFF. CDR3 nucleotides: TGTGCCATCAGCCCCGCCGGGACAGGCGGCGAGCAGTTCTTC.

There are a few counts of this clone. The chain combines TRBV27 with TRBJ2-2; D not resolved. Trimming cost V 2 bases and J 5 bases, with 9 bases left between them. Germline CDR1 reads MNHEY; CDR2 reads SMNVEV (reference sequence). The CDR3 loop spans 14 amino acids. As DNA, the CDR3 is TGTGCCAGCAGTTTAAGTACGGAAACCGGGGAGCTGTTTTTT. It yields the protein CASSLSTETGELFF.

The rearrangement joins TRBV5-6 to TRBJ1-3; 10 bases agree with TRBD1. Germline trimming cut 4 bases from V and 2 bases from J; bases unmatched to any gene: 15. The CDR3 spans 19 residues. Germline CDR1 and CDR2: SGHDT and YYEEEE. In nucleotides, the CDR3 is TGTGCCAGCAGCCATTCTACCGGGACAGGGGAAGTTGCTGGAAACACCATATATTTT. Translation: CASSHSTGTGEVAGNTIYF.

This clone was counted once. The rearrangement links TRBV7-9 to TRBJ1-1; D is undetermined. This CDR3 is 14 amino acids long. Per germline, CDR1 SEHNR and CDR2 FQNEAQ (reference sequence). Trimming removed 5 bases from V and 2 bases from J, with 12 bases in between. CDR3 region: CASSPPWVNTEAFF. In DNA form, the CDR3 reads TGTGCCAGCAGCCCCCCGTGGGTAAACACTGAAGCTTTCTTT.

The chain links TRBV7-6 to TRBJ1-2; D remains ambiguous. In germline, CDR1 is SGHVS, CDR2 FNYEAQ. The CDR3 contains 14 residues. V dropped 2 bases and J dropped 7 bases, with 14 bases sitting between them. CDR3 sequence reads: CASSLFPRAGGYTF. DNA for the CDR3: TGTGCCAGCAGCTTATTCCCCCGAGCAGGTGGCTACACCTTC.

The genes are TRBV7-9 and TRBJ2-5; 14 nucleotides align to TRBD2. Germline CDR1 is SEHNR and CDR2 is FQNEAQ (reference sequence). The CDR3 has 16 residues. The V gene end was trimmed by 7 bases and the J gene end by 4 bases; junction bases not matched to a gene: 8. The CDR3 DNA sequence: TGTGCCAGCACAATGACTAGCGGGGGGGCCAGAGAGACCCAGTACTTC. It translates to CASTMTSGGARETQYF.

The chain uses TRBV2 and TRBJ2-7, with TRBD1 identical over 7 bases. The V and J ends lost 7 bases and 4 bases, in that order; junction bases with no gene match: 10. The CDR3 contains 14 residues. Per the germline V gene, CDR1 is SNHLY and CDR2 is FYNNEI. The CDR3 loop reads CASNLGQLVYEQYF. The CDR3 DNA reads as TGTGCCAGCAACCTGGGACAGCTTGTTTACGAGCAGTACTTC.

The chain is built from TRBV6-1 and TRBJ2-3; 7 bases line up with TRBD1. Germline lookup yields CDR1 MNHNS and CDR2 SASEGT. Trimming removed 2 bases from V and 0 bases from J; junction bases left unmatched: 5. This CDR3 comprises 16 residues. The CDR3 nucleotides read TGTGCCAGCAGTGAAACCAGGACAGGTAGCACAGATACGCAGTATTTT. Amino acids: CASSETRTGSTDTQYF.

The sample holds a few counts of this clone. The chain links TRBV4-1 to TRBJ1-1; D call uncertain. CDR1 MGHRA and CDR2 YSYEKL come from the germline V gene. Trimming removed 2 bases at V and 4 bases at J, with 11 bases between. This CDR3 is 14 amino acids long. The CDR3 DNA reads as TGCGCCAGCAGCCAAATTAGGAGTGGCACTGAAGCTTTCTTT. Its translation: CASSQIRSGTEAFF.

About this clone itself: Other nucleotide sequences from this sample produce the same CDR3. V and J are TRBV3-1 (or the pseudogene TRBV3-2) and TRBJ2-7, with 8 bases identical to TRBD1. The CDR3 is 16 amino acids. Germline CDR1 LGHDT, CDR2 YNNKEL (reference sequence). The V and J ends lost 4 bases and 1 base, in that order; junction bases with no gene match: 9. CDR3 nucleotide sequence: TGTGCCAGCAGCCCGACTCTTGGACAGGGATCCTACGAGCAGTACTTC. Its translation: CASSPTLGQGSYEQYF.